This T cell receptor (beta chain) originates from a study of cytomegalovirus exposure and HLA in healthy donors. Study-level points and caveats: In vitro, a few CMV-associated chains proved specific for CMV antigens.

Vbeta (60) and Jbeta (13) primers were used in the PCR. The repertoire was sequenced with immunoSEQ multiplex PCR; TCRdb's copy has only in-frame clones and lacks some. This table holds 85,000 to 100,000 clones, 80% found once. Concerning this clone: Its antigen is not identified.

This clonotype was sampled from a man aged 25-45 years in good health and CMV-seronegative. The sequenced material came from PBMCs.

The CDR3 loop reads CASSQEYSSYEQYF. The CDR3 DNA is TGCGCCAGCAGCCAAGAATACAGTTCCTACGAGCAGTACTTC. The genes are TRBV4-3 and TRBJ2-7, with unresolved D. The CDR3 spans 14 residues. Germline CDR1 LGHNA, CDR2 YSLEER. V was cut by 0 bases and J by 1 base, with 7 bases left in between.